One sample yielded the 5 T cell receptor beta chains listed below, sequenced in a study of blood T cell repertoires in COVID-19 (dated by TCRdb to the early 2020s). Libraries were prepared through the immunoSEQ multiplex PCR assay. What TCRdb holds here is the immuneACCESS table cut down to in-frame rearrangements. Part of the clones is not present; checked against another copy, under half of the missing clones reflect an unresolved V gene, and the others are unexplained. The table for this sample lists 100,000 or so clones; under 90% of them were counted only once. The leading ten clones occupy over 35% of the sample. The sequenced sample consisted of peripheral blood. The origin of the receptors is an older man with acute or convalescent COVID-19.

This CDR3 reads CASSLEGQDEQFF. The CDR3, as DNA: TGTGCCAGCAGCTTGGAAGGCCAGGATGAGCAGTTCTTC. The J gene is TRBJ2-1, the V gene TRBV7-3; D remains ambiguous. The CDR3 sequence is 13 residues long. Between the trimmed V and J ends, which lost 3 bases and 8 bases, there was a span of 11 bases. In germline, CDR1 is SGHTA, CDR2 FQGTGA.

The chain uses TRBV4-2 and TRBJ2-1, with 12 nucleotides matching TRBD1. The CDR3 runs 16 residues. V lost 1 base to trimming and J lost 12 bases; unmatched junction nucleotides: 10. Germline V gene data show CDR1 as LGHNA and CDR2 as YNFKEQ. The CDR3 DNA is TGTGCCAGCAGCCAAGTGGATCCGGGACAGGGGGCACGGCAGTTCTTC. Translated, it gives CASSQVDPGQGARQFF.

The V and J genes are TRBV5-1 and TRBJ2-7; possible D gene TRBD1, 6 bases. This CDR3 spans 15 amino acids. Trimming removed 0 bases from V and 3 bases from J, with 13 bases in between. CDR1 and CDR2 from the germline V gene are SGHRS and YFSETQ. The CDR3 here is CASSLAVTGFYEQYF. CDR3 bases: TGCGCCAGCAGCTTGGCCGTGACAGGTTTCTACGAGCAGTACTTC.

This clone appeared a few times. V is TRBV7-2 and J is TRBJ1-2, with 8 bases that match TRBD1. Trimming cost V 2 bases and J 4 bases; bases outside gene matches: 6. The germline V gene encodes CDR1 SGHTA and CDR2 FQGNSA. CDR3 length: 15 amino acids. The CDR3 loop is CASSLNRGTGYGYTF. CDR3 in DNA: TGTGCCAGCAGCTTAAACCGCGGGACAGGCTATGGCTACACCTTC.

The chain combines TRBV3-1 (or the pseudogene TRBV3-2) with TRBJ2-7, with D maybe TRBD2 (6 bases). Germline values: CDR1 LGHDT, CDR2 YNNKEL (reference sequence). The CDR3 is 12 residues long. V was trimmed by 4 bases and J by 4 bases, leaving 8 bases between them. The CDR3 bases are TGTGCCAGCAGCCTCGGACTATACGAGCAGTACTTC. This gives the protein CASSLGLYEQYF.